The 32 T cell receptor beta chains presented below share a single source sample, sequenced in a study of T cell repertoires in cytomegalovirus infection. MiXCR was run by TCRdb on the reads, yielding one entry per CDR3 protein. The sample records about 240,000 distinct CDR3 sequences, around 6.2% being singletons. Sequenced sample: PBMCs. Receptors originate from a human donor in good health (CMV status not recorded). Some clones in this sample may be carry-over from other donors' samples.

This clonotype showed up many times. The V call is TRBV2, the J call TRBJ1-2; D is unresolved. The CDR3 spans 13 residues. Between the trimmed V and J ends, which lost 6 bases and 1 base, there was a span of 9 bases. Germline V gives CDR1 SNHLY, CDR2 FYNNEI. This CDR3 reads CASSRADNYGYTF. The DNA for the CDR3 is TGTGCCAGCAGCCGCGCTGATAACTATGGCTACACCTTC.

This clonotype was recorded at least ten times. The J gene is TRBJ1-1, the V gene TRBV29-1; 7 bases are shared with TRBD1. Looked up from germline, CDR1 is SQVTM and CDR2 is ANQGSEA. Germline trimming cut 8 bases from V and 5 bases from J; bases unmatched to any gene: 11. The CDR3 consists of 13 residues. DNA for the CDR3: TGCAGCTATCAGACAGGGCTGGGGACTGAAGCTTTCTTT. Its translation: CSYQTGLGTEAFF.

This clonotype was observed at least ten times. This sequence joins TRBV5-6 and TRBJ1-5, with 10 bases identical to TRBD1. J gave up 5 bases and V 4 bases, and 6 bases lay outside the gene matches. Per germline, CDR1 SGHDT and CDR2 YYEEEE. This CDR3 has 15 amino acids. CDR3 nucleotide sequence: TGTGCCAGCAGCCCCCGGGACAGGGGAGATCAGCCCCAGCATTTT. It translates to CASSPRDRGDQPQHF.

This clonotype was seen many times. The chain is built from TRBV5-6 and TRBJ2-1, with D tentatively TRBD1 or TRBD2 (5 bases each). This CDR3 region has 15 residues. Germline CDR1 reads SGHDT; CDR2 reads YYEEEE. The V end lost 2 bases, the J end lost 6 bases, and 15 bases lay between the germline ends. The CDR3 DNA reads TGTGCCAGCAGCTTACCGGGATCAGGGACCAATGAGCAGTTCTTC. Protein: CASSLPGSGTNEQFF. Looking up the rest from reference TRBV5-6 and TRBJ2-1 gives the full variable domain: DAGVTQSPTHLIKTRGQQVTLRCSPKSGHDTVSWYQQALGQGPQFIFQYYEEEERQRGNFPDRFSGHQFPNYSSELNVNALLLGDSALYLCASSLPGSGTNEQFFGPGTRLTVL.

This clonotype has a count of ten or more. V usage is TRBV14 and J usage is TRBJ1-4; perhaps TRBD1 as D (6 bases). Trimming took 4 bases from V and 6 from J, leaving 12 bases between them. This CDR3 has 14 amino acids. Germline CDR1 is SGHDN and CDR2 is FVKESK. The CDR3 DNA sequence: TGTGCCAGCAGCCGGGACATCGCGGATGAAAAACTGTTTTTT. It encodes CASSRDIADEKLFF.

This clonotype was picked up many times. The chain has TRBV18 and TRBJ2-7; TRBD1 matches 9 bases. V lost 3 bases, J lost 5 bases, and 8 bases stayed unmatched. CDR3 length: 15 amino acids. From germline, CDR1 is KGHSH and CDR2 LQKENI. CDR3 sequence: CASSPQQGAFDEQYF. DNA of the CDR3: TGTGCCAGCTCACCTCAACAGGGGGCCTTCGACGAGCAGTACTTC. Full variable domain (missing parts from reference TRBV18 and TRBJ2-7): NAGVMQNPRHLVRRRGQEARLRCSPMKGHSHVYWYRQLPEEGLKFMVYLQKENIIDESGMPKERFSAEFPKEGPSILRIQQVVRGDSAAYFCASSPQQGAFDEQYFGPGTRLTVT.

This clonotype was seen many times. The chain joins TRBV6-2 or TRBV6-3 to TRBJ2-1, with 8 nucleotides matching TRBD2. This CDR3 is built from 17 residues. Germline trimming cut 0 bases from V and 8 bases from J; bases unmatched to any gene: 12. CDR1 is MNHEY and CDR2 is SVGEGT in the germline V gene. The DNA for the CDR3 is TGTGCCAGCAGTTACTCTCTCGGGGGGGCGGGCCTCGATGAGCAGTTCTTC. It codes for CASSYSLGGAGLDEQFF.

Of note for this clonotype: Being one base from a much bigger clone, this may be a read error. This rearrangement joins TRBV5-1 to TRBJ1-4; no firm D call. The CDR3 covers 12 residues. Germline CDR1 SGHRS, CDR2 YFSETQ. V shed 0 bases and J shed 4 bases, with 1 base lying between them. The CDR3 coding sequence is TGCGCCAGCAGCTTGGATAATGAAAAACTGTTTTTT. It specifies CASSLDNEKLFF.

This clonotype was detected ten times or more. The J gene is TRBJ2-3, the V gene TRBV7-6; no firm D call. CDR1 is SGHVS, CDR2 FNYEAQ, per germline. Deletions cut 1 base from V and 0 bases from J, with 8 bases between. CDR3 length equals 15 residues. CDR3 DNA: TGTGCCAGCAGCTTAGGGGAATCTAGCACAGATACGCAGTATTTT. This gives the protein CASSLGESSTDTQYF.

This clonotype occurred a few times. The CDR3: CSGQGATYEQYF. The CDR3 region has the DNA TGCAGCGGACAGGGCGCGACCTACGAGCAGTACTTC. The chain carries TRBV20-1 and TRBJ2-7; TRBD1 matches 8 bases. The length of the CDR3 is 12 residues. The germline V gene encodes CDR1 DFQATT and CDR2 SNEGSKA (reference sequence).

This clonotype has at least ten counts. The V gene is TRBV5-1, the J gene TRBJ2-3; the D call may be TRBD1 or TRBD2 (7 bases each). Per germline, CDR1 SGHRS and CDR2 YFSETQ. V was shortened by 4 bases and J by 4 bases, with 16 bases between the two germline ends. CDR3 length: 15 residues. For the CDR3, the DNA is TGCGCCAGCAGCCCCCAGCCAGGGGGGGCAGATACGCAGTATTTT. The encoded protein is CASSPQPGGADTQYF.

To note about this clonotype: Here the CDR3 omits its conserved ending phenylalanine or tryptophan, so a read error is the likely source. Because the CDR3's place on the DNA is in doubt, the DNA is left out and the CDR3 is given as listed by TCRdb. V is TRBV7-2 and J is TRBJ1-5. Germline CDR1 and CDR2: SGHTA and FQGNSA. The CDR3 spans 15 residues, counting both ends. The CDR3 here is CASSYGLDSNQPQQV.

This clonotype was detected ten times or more. This chain joins TRBV28 and TRBJ2-7, with a weak D call TRBD2 (6 bases). Germline V gives CDR1 MDHEN, CDR2 SYDVKM. V lost 4 bases and J 3 bases, leaving 13 bases between the germline ends. The CDR3 covers 14 residues. This chain's CDR3 is CASSSPGGDYEQYF. DNA for the CDR3: TGTGCCAGCAGTTCCCCCGGAGGGGACTACGAGCAGTACTTC.

The table lists this clonotype with many counts. The chain links TRBV5-1 to TRBJ2-2; possibly TRBD1 for D (5 bases). Germline V gene lookup returns CDR1 SGHRS and CDR2 YFSETQ. The ends were cut back, 2 bases at V and 4 bases at J, with 12 bases in the middle. The CDR3 extends over 15 amino acids. This chain's CDR3 is CASSFQGKSTGELFF. The DNA for the CDR3 is TGCGCCAGCAGCTTCCAGGGAAAAAGCACCGGGGAGCTGTTTTTT.

There are many counts of this clonotype. The chain is built from TRBV5-4 and TRBJ2-2; 8 nucleotides agree with TRBD2. V lost 2 bases to trimming and J lost 6 bases; unmatched junction nucleotides: 6. The germline CDR1 and CDR2 sequences are SGHNT and YYREEE (reference sequence). CDR3 size: 15 residues. CDR3 in DNA: TGTGCCAGCAGCTTCGGAGGGGGACTAGCCGGGGAGCTGTTTTTT. It translates to CASSFGGGLAGELFF.

This clonotype has a count of ten or more. The CDR3 sequence: CASSESDPFTDTQYF. The CDR3, as DNA: TGCGCCAGCAGTGAGTCGGACCCGTTCACAGATACGCAGTATTTT. The chain links TRBV10-1 to TRBJ2-3; D is unclear. Germline CDR1 is WNHNN and CDR2 is SYGVQD (reference sequence). V shed 0 bases and J shed 2 bases, with 9 bases lying between them. The length of the CDR3 is 15 residues.

V is TRBV5-1 and J is TRBJ1-2, with D possibly being TRBD1 (5 bases). V gave up 0 bases and J gave up 6 bases, with 12 bases separating them. This CDR3 has 14 amino acids. Germline V gives CDR1 SGHRS, CDR2 YFSETQ. CDR3 DNA sequence: TGCGCCAGCAGCTTGGCTCCAGGGTCGAATGGCTACACCTTC. As protein: CASSLAPGSNGYTF.

This clonotype appeared many times. The rearrangement uses TRBV18 and TRBJ2-1; TRBD1 matches 7 bases. V lost 0 bases to trimming and J lost 4 bases; unmatched junction nucleotides: 0. This CDR3 is built from 14 residues. The V gene's germline CDR1 is KGHSH and CDR2 LQKENI. The CDR3 region is CASSPPTGYNEQFF. The DNA for the CDR3 is TGTGCCAGCTCACCACCGACAGGGTACAATGAGCAGTTCTTC. Drawing the rest from reference TRBV18 and TRBJ2-1, the complete variable domain is NAGVMQNPRHLVRRRGQEARLRCSPMKGHSHVYWYRQLPEEGLKFMVYLQKENIIDESGMPKERFSAEFPKEGPSILRIQQVVRGDSAAYFCASSPPTGYNEQFFGPGTRLTVL.

For the CDR3, the DNA is TGTGCCAGCAGGCCGGGGCGAGAGACCCAGTACTTC. Its protein is CASRPGRETQYF. The chain employs TRBV5-4 and TRBJ2-5; D may correspond to TRBD1 or TRBD2 (5 bases each). V gave up 5 bases and J gave up 4 bases, with 9 bases separating them. The V gene's germline CDR1 is SGHNT and CDR2 YYREEE (reference sequence). The CDR3 sequence is 12 residues long.

This clonotype was detected many times. The CDR3 here is CASSDGAPNTEAFF. The CDR3 region has the DNA TGTGCCAGCAGCGACGGAGCCCCGAACACTGAAGCTTTCTTT. This chain joins TRBV28 and TRBJ1-1; unclear D gene. Germline assignment: CDR1 MDHEN and CDR2 SYDVKM. With 6 bases removed from V and 1 base from J, the gap between germline ends came to 12 bases. This CDR3 spans 14 amino acids.

The rearrangement joins TRBV4-3 to TRBJ1-6, with D uncertain. Germline-derived CDR1 and CDR2 are LGHNA and YSLEER. V was pared by 3 bases and J by 6 bases, with 12 bases between. CDR3 length: 15 amino acids. CDR3 coding DNA: TGCGCCAGCAGCCAGGATGGCGAGGTTAATTCACCCCTCCACTTT. It encodes CASSQDGEVNSPLHF.

This clonotype was found many times. This chain links TRBV6-2 or TRBV6-3 with TRBJ1-2; D may be TRBD1 (6 bases). V was clipped by 6 bases and J by 0 bases, with 11 bases between them. Germline V gene sequence: CDR1 MNHEY, CDR2 SVGEGT. The CDR3 is 14 amino acids. The CDR3 DNA follows: TGTGCCAGCAGGATGGACAGAGCTAACTATGGCTACACCTTC. Translated: CASRMDRANYGYTF.

This clonotype came up many times. This chain links TRBV4-3 with TRBJ1-2, with D hard to call. Germline CDR1 and CDR2: LGHNA and YSLEER. CDR3 length equals 14 residues. Trimming stripped 0 bases from V and 2 bases from J, with 7 bases between. This CDR3 reads CASSQDALNYGYTF. In DNA form, the CDR3 reads TGCGCCAGCAGCCAAGACGCCCTGAACTATGGCTACACCTTC.

This chain uses TRBV28 with TRBJ2-5; no clear D. V dropped 3 bases and J dropped 0 bases, with 8 bases sitting between them. The CDR3 runs to 14 residues. Germline V lookup: CDR1 MDHEN, CDR2 SYDVKM. CDR3 sequence: CASSLVGDQETQYF. CDR3 DNA: TGTGCCAGCAGTTTGGTAGGAGACCAAGAGACCCAGTACTTC.

At least ten counts were recorded for this clonotype. The chain carries TRBV12-3 or TRBV12-4 and TRBJ2-1, with TRBD2 identical over 9 bases. CDR3 size: 18 residues. V was clipped by 5 bases and J by 1 base; unmatched bases: 12. The CDR3 here is CASSQFLSGGMSYNEQFF. The CDR3, as DNA: TGTGCCAGCAGTCAATTTCTTAGCGGGGGCATGTCCTACAATGAGCAGTTCTTC.

The DNA for the CDR3 is TGTGCCAGCAGCGCACAGGAGTCAAGCTCTGGAAACACCATATATTTT. Protein sequence: CASSAQESSSGNTIYF. The chain carries TRBV7-9 and TRBJ1-3; possible D gene TRBD1, 5 bases. In germline, CDR1 is SEHNR, CDR2 FQNEAQ (reference sequence). The CDR3 sequence is 16 residues long. Deletions cut 5 bases from V and 0 bases from J, with 14 bases between.

This clonotype has at least ten counts. This chain connects TRBV7-2 to TRBJ1-5, with 7 positions matching TRBD1. The V and J ends lost 1 base and 3 bases, in that order; junction bases with no gene match: 6. Germline CDR1 reads SGHTA; CDR2 reads FQGNSA. The CDR3 sequence is 16 residues long. CDR3 nucleotide sequence: TGTGCCAGCAGCTTAGTAGGGACAGCCTACAATCAGCCCCAGCATTTT. Translated: CASSLVGTAYNQPQHF.

The chain combines TRBV20-1 with TRBJ1-1; D is ambiguous. V lost 1 base, J lost 1 base, and 10 bases lay in between. This CDR3 spans 14 amino acids. Looked up from germline, CDR1 is DFQATT and CDR2 is SNEGSKA (reference sequence). The CDR3 nucleotides read TGCAGTGCTAGAGCGGAGGGCCAGAACACTGAAGCTTTCTTT. Protein: CSARAEGQNTEAFF.

The sample holds many counts of this clonotype. The rearrangement joins TRBV7-2 to TRBJ2-1; the match to TRBD1 covers 10 bases. The CDR3 has 13 amino acids. V lost 5 bases and J lost 10; bases outside the gene matches: 5. CDR1 is SGHTA, CDR2 FQGNSA, per germline. This CDR3 is CASSHGTGDEQFF. CDR3 nucleotides: TGTGCCAGCAGCCACGGGACAGGGGACGAGCAGTTCTTC.

This clonotype was found many times. This chain joins TRBV28 and TRBJ1-2, with D tentatively TRBD1 (5 bases). The CDR3 is made up of 16 amino acids. In germline, CDR1 is MDHEN, CDR2 SYDVKM. Trimming cost V 3 bases and J 8 bases, with 22 bases left between them. CDR3 amino acids: CASSFPGLVGERGYTF. The DNA of the CDR3 is TGTGCCAGCAGTTTCCCCGGCCTCGTAGGGGAGCGAGGCTACACCTTC.

This clonotype was detected many times. The chain joins TRBV18 to TRBJ1-5; D not resolved. Trimming pared 6 bases from V and 7 bases from J, leaving 13 bases between. CDR3 size: 13 residues. Germline assignment: CDR1 KGHSH and CDR2 LQKENI. CDR3 residues: CASSAGEVQPQHF. DNA for the CDR3: TGTGCCAGCTCCGCCGGGGAGGTCCAGCCCCAGCATTTT. The full variable domain, with the rest looked up from reference TRBV18 and TRBJ1-5, is NAGVMQNPRHLVRRRGQEARLRCSPMKGHSHVYWYRQLPEEGLKFMVYLQKENIIDESGMPKERFSAEFPKEGPSILRIQQVVRGDSAAYFCASSAGEVQPQHFGDGTRLSIL.

In its sample, this clonotype was seen many times. The chain recombines TRBV29-1 with TRBJ2-7; unclear D gene. The CDR3 has 10 residues. Per germline, CDR1 SQVTM and CDR2 ANQGSEA. Trimming stripped 4 bases from V and 3 bases from J, with 4 bases between. The DNA of the CDR3 is TGCAGCGTTGTGTTCTACGAGCAGTACTTC. It is translated as CSVVFYEQYF.